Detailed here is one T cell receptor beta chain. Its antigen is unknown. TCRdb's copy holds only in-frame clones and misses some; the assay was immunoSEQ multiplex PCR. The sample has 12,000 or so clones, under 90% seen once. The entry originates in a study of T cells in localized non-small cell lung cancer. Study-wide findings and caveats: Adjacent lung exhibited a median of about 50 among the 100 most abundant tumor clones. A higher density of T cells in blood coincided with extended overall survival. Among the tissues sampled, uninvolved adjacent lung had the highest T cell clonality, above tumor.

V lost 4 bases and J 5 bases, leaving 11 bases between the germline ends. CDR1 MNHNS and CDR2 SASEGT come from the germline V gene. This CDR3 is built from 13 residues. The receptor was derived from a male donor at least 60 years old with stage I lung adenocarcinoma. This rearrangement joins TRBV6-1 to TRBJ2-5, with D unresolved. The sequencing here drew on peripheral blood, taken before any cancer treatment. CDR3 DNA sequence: TGTGCCAGCAGTGTGGAGAAGCAGGAGACCCAGTACTTC. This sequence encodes CASSVEKQETQYF.